Below, 30 T cell receptor beta chains from the same sample are listed, as sequenced in a study of control samples from healthy donors and cancer patients. Measured with immunoSEQ multiplex PCR; TCRdb has only the in-frame clones, and not every one. The data hold around 140,000 clones, with about 90% observed a single time. The sequenced sample was blood. The receptors derive from a woman in her forties or fifties in good health.

The chain recombines TRBV3-1 (or the pseudogene TRBV3-2) with TRBJ2-7; no definite D call. CDR3 length equals 15 residues. The V end lost 0 bases, the J end lost 6 bases, and 15 bases lay between the germline ends. Germline assignment: CDR1 LGHDT and CDR2 YNNKEL (reference sequence). The chain's CDR3 is CASSQERLFPREQYF. DNA for the CDR3: TGTGCCAGCAGCCAAGAGCGGCTCTTCCCGCGCGAGCAGTACTTC.

J is TRBJ2-5 and V is TRBV7-2; D is tentatively TRBD1 or TRBD2 (5 bases each). Looked up from germline, CDR1 is SGHTA and CDR2 is FQGNSA. CDR3 size: 15 residues. Trimming cost V 1 base and J 5 bases, with 14 bases left between them. The CDR3 region is CASSLEGLAGETQYF. The DNA of the CDR3 is TGTGCCAGCAGCTTAGAAGGGCTAGCAGGGGAGACCCAGTACTTC. Filled out from reference TRBV7-2 and TRBJ2-5, the complete variable domain reads GAGVSQSPSNKVTEKGKDVELRCDPISGHTALYWYRQSLGQGLEFLIYFQGNSAPDKSGLPSDRFSAERTGGSVSTLTIQRTQQEDSAVYLCASSLEGLAGETQYFGPGTRLLVL.

The J gene is TRBJ1-5, the V gene TRBV19, with 11 bases fitting TRBD1. The germline CDR1 and CDR2 sequences are LNHDA and SQIVND (reference sequence). V was pared by 6 bases and J by 0 bases, with 13 bases of the junction left unmatched. The CDR3 has 19 amino acids. The CDR3 region has the DNA TGTGCCAGTAGGGGGTCCGGGACAGGGGGATGGCATAGCAATCAGCCCCAGCATTTT. Translating it yields CASRGSGTGGWHSNQPQHF.

The gene calls are TRBV5-1 and TRBJ2-2; 7 bases are a match to TRBD2. Germline CDR1 and CDR2: SGHRS and YFSETQ. V shed 1 base, J shed 3 bases, and the junction held 3 bases outside the gene matches. This CDR3 contains 15 residues. In DNA, the CDR3 is TGCGCCAGCAGCTTGACTAGCGCATACACCGGGGAGCTGTTTTTT. Its translation is CASSLTSAYTGELFF.

The gene calls are TRBV28 and TRBJ1-4; D is unresolved. The V and J ends lost 8 bases and 1 base respectively, with 11 bases between them. The CDR3 totals 14 residues. Germline V gene lookup returns CDR1 MDHEN and CDR2 SYDVKM. Here the CDR3 reads CASAKAVTNEKLFF. CDR3 coding DNA: TGTGCCAGCGCCAAGGCAGTAACTAATGAAAAACTGTTTTTT.

This sequence joins TRBV29-1 and TRBJ1-2, with 7 bases matching TRBD1. Unmatched junction bases numbered 2, after V lost 7 bases and J lost 6 bases. This CDR3 is 10 amino acids long. Germline values: CDR1 SQVTM, CDR2 ANQGSEA. CDR3 in DNA: TGCAGCGATGACAGGGATGGCTACACCTTC. Residues: CSDDRDGYTF. Combining the CDR3 with reference TRBV29-1 and TRBJ1-2 gives the whole variable domain SAVISQKPSRDICQRGTSLTIQCQVDSQVTMMFWYRQQPGQSLTLIATANQGSEATYESGFVIDKFPISRPNLTFSTLTVSNMSPEDSSIYLCSDDRDGYTFGSGTRLTVV.

The sample holds one count of this clone. The V and J genes are TRBV5-6 and TRBJ1-3, with D possibly matching TRBD1 (6 bases). Between the trimmed V and J ends, which lost 5 bases and 4 bases, there was a span of 13 bases. The V gene's germline CDR1 is SGHDT and CDR2 YYEEEE. This CDR3 comprises 14 residues. The DNA of the CDR3 is TGTGCCAGCAGTCAAACAGGGCGGGGAAACACCATATATTTT. Translated, it gives CASSQTGRGNTIYF.

Concerning this clone itself: This CDR3 is also generated by other DNA sequences in the sample. This rearrangement joins TRBV10-2 to TRBJ1-1, with D hard to call. V gave up 3 bases and J gave up 5 bases, with 10 bases separating them. This CDR3 contains 13 residues. The V gene's germline CDR1 is WSHSY and CDR2 SAAADI. CDR3 sequence: CASSDLGGTEAFF. For the CDR3, the DNA is TGCGCCAGCAGTGACCTCGGTGGGACTGAAGCTTTCTTT.

This clone showed up just once. The chain employs TRBV5-6 and TRBJ1-5; 7 positions agree with TRBD1. There are 16 residues in the CDR3. CDR1 and CDR2 (germline): SGHDT, YYEEEE. Losses at the gene ends were 5 bases for V and 3 bases for J; bases not matched to a gene: 11. Here the CDR3 reads CASSFSTEGANQPQHF. The CDR3 DNA reads as TGTGCCAGCAGTTTCTCGACGGAGGGGGCCAATCAGCCCCAGCATTTT.

The V call is TRBV28, the J call TRBJ1-1; D not certain. The CDR3 is made up of 11 amino acids. Per the germline V gene, CDR1 is MDHEN and CDR2 is SYDVKM. Trimming stripped 8 bases from V and 11 bases from J, with 15 bases between. Here the CDR3 reads CASGAMGMAFF. The CDR3 region has the DNA TGTGCCAGCGGAGCAATGGGGATGGCTTTCTTT.

This chain uses TRBV6-2 or TRBV6-3 with TRBJ2-6; 8 bases map to TRBD1. Germline trimming cut 7 bases from V and 3 bases from J; bases unmatched to any gene: 11. The germline CDR1 and CDR2 sequences are MNHEY and SVGEGT. The CDR3 extends over 17 amino acids. The DNA of the CDR3 is TGTGCCAGCACCCCCGCCAGGGGGCTTAGTGGGGCCAACGTCCTGACTTTC. It specifies CASTPARGLSGANVLTF.

J is TRBJ2-2 and V is TRBV6-5; 12 nucleotides align to TRBD2. This CDR3 is 15 amino acids long. Trimming took 7 bases from V and 6 from J; bases not matched to a gene: 6. CDR1 and CDR2 (germline): MNHEY, SVGAGI. CDR3 in amino acids: CASTMTSGSAGELFF. As DNA, the CDR3 is TGTGCCAGCACTATGACTAGCGGGAGTGCCGGGGAGCTGTTTTTT.

The chain recombines TRBV11-2 with TRBJ1-2; the D is unclear. The CDR3 runs to 14 residues. Trimming left V 6 bases short and J 4 bases short, with 15 bases between. Germline assignment: CDR1 SGHAT and CDR2 FQNNGV. CDR3 residues: CASRRSERGYGYTF. The CDR3 region has the DNA TGTGCCAGCAGGCGATCGGAACGGGGCTATGGCTACACCTTC.

The chain recombines TRBV5-1 with TRBJ2-1; the match to TRBD2 covers 9 bases. In germline, CDR1 is SGHRS, CDR2 YFSETQ. The CDR3 spans 15 residues. The CDR3 DNA follows: TGCCCCCGCAGCCGGGGGCGCGGGGGGGCCGTTGAGCAGTTCTTC. Its translation: CPRSRGRGGAVEQFF.

The chain has TRBV30 and TRBJ1-3; D gene ambiguous. Germline V gene data show CDR1 as GTSNPN and CDR2 as SVGIG (reference sequence). The CDR3 sequence is 15 residues long. V was clipped by 2 bases and J by 4 bases, with 15 bases between them. The CDR3 loop reads CAWSPKTRTGNTIYF. CDR3 DNA sequence: TGTGCCTGGAGTCCGAAGACCCGGACGGGAAACACCATATATTTT.

The rearrangement joins TRBV6-6 to TRBJ2-1; 7 nucleotides agree with TRBD2. From germline, CDR1 is MNHNY and CDR2 SVGAGI (reference sequence). This CDR3 has 16 residues. The V segment lost 5 bases and the J segment 0 bases; nucleotides outside the gene matches: 7. The CDR3 loop reads CASSGKRGSSYNEQFF. In nucleotides, the CDR3 is TGTGCCAGCAGTGGAAAGCGGGGAAGCTCCTACAATGAGCAGTTCTTC.

The rearrangement uses TRBV6-5 and TRBJ1-1; 7 bases fit TRBD1. The CDR3 spans 15 residues. With V trimmed by 3 bases and J by 1 base, 5 bases remained unmatched. In germline, CDR1 is MNHEY, CDR2 SVGAGI. CDR3 protein: CASSYTTGWNTEAFF. The DNA of the CDR3 is TGTGCCAGCAGTTATACGACAGGGTGGAACACTGAAGCTTTCTTT.

The chain combines TRBV5-1 with TRBJ2-5, with TRBD1 matching 8 bases. Trimming took 4 bases from V and 3 from J; bases not matched to a gene: 8. Per germline, CDR1 SGHRS and CDR2 YFSETQ. The CDR3 has 15 amino acids. The CDR3 protein is CASSGGTGHKETQYF. The CDR3 nucleotides are TGCGCCAGCAGCGGGGGGACAGGTCATAAAGAGACCCAGTACTTC. The whole variable domain, filled in from reference TRBV5-1 and TRBJ2-5, reads KAGVTQTPRYLIKTRGQQVTLSCSPISGHRSVSWYQQTPGQGLQFLFEYFSETQRNKGNFPGRFSGRQFSNSRSEMNVSTLELGDSALYLCASSGGTGHKETQYFGPGTRLLVL.

This sequence joins TRBV6-1 and TRBJ1-5, with a weak D call TRBD1 (6 bases). This CDR3 is built from 17 residues. Trimming cost V 1 base and J 3 bases, with 16 bases left between them. Germline V CDR1 and CDR2: MNHNS, SASEGT. Here the CDR3 DNA reads TGTGCCAGCAGTGAAGACCCGGGACAAAGACACAATCAGCCCCAGCATTTT. Translated: CASSEDPGQRHNQPQHF.

This clone has a single count. V gene TRBV28 combines with J gene TRBJ1-1, with a possible D match to TRBD1 (5 bases). The CDR3 extends over 14 amino acids. Deletions cut 6 bases from V and 5 bases from J, with 16 bases between. CDR1 and CDR2 from the germline V gene are MDHEN and SYDVKM. The CDR3 nucleotides are TGTGCCAGCAGCCCTTACGGGGGGTTGACTGAAGCTTTCTTT. Protein sequence: CASSPYGGLTEAFF.

This clone was picked up a small number of times. The chain couples TRBV28 to TRBJ2-1; D gene unclear. The V end lost 3 bases, the J end lost 10 bases, and 13 bases lay between the germline ends. The germline gives CDR1 MDHEN, CDR2 SYDVKM. This CDR3 contains 13 residues. This CDR3 is CASSFISLAEQFF. The CDR3 DNA is TGTGCCAGCAGTTTTATTTCCCTCGCGGAGCAGTTCTTC.

This chain uses TRBV28 with TRBJ1-2; TRBD1 agrees at 7 bases. Germline assignment: CDR1 MDHEN and CDR2 SYDVKM. CDR3 size: 13 residues. Unmatched junction bases numbered 6, after V lost 7 bases and J lost 4 bases. In DNA form, the CDR3 reads TGTGCCAGCACCCGGACAGGCCCCTATGGCTACACCTTC. Translating it yields CASTRTGPYGYTF.

With respect to this clone: At one boundary the junction diverges from the germline segment, which might be a read error. This sequence joins TRBV30 and TRBJ2-5; D call uncertain. The CDR3 has 13 amino acids. Germline CDR1 GTSNPN, CDR2 SVGIG (reference sequence). The CDR3 loop is CAWSASPGPSPDF. Written as DNA, the CDR3 is TGTGCCTGGAGTGCATCCCCAGGACCTTCCCCGGACTTC.

The chain uses TRBV15 and TRBJ1-6, with 9 positions matching TRBD1. Germline V gene data show CDR1 as LNHNV and CDR2 as YYDKDF (reference sequence). The ends lost 4 bases at V and 5 bases at J; junction bases unmatched: 3. The CDR3 covers 15 residues. The CDR3 DNA is TGTGCCACCAGCATCCGGACAGGGGATAATTCACCCCTCCACTTT. Translating it yields CATSIRTGDNSPLHF.

The V call is TRBV12-5, the J call TRBJ1-1; no clear D gene. Deletions cut 7 bases from V and 7 bases from J, with 19 bases between. In germline, CDR1 is LGHNT, CDR2 FRNRAP. The CDR3 spans 14 residues. The CDR3 DNA sequence: TGTGCTAGTGCCTCTACAGTCGAGTCCCATGAAGCTTTCTTT. This gives the protein CASASTVESHEAFF. Full variable domain (rest looked up from reference TRBV12-5 and TRBJ1-1): DARVTQTPRHKVTEMGQEVTMRCQPILGHNTVFWYRQTMMQGLELLAYFRNRAPLDDSGMPKDRFSAEMPDATLATLKIQPSEPRDSAVYFCASASTVESHEAFFGQGTRLTVV.

This chain connects TRBV6-5 to TRBJ1-1; D is perhaps TRBD1 (5 bases). Germline loops: CDR1 MNHEY, CDR2 SVGAGI. Trimming pared 5 bases from V and 8 bases from J, leaving 15 bases between. The CDR3 runs to 13 residues. CDR3 residues: CASSTTGGVEAFF. The CDR3 DNA reads TGTGCCAGCAGTACTACGGGGGGTGTCGAAGCTTTCTTT.

The chain joins TRBV10-3 to TRBJ1-1; D is unclear. The CDR3 runs to 13 residues. Trimming took off 10 bases at V and 2 bases at J, with 14 bases between the two ends. Germline CDR1 is ENHRY and CDR2 is SYGVKD. CDR3 in amino acids: CATQPRTNTEAFF. The CDR3 DNA reads as TGTGCCACTCAACCAAGAACTAACACTGAAGCTTTCTTT.

The rearrangement joins TRBV28 to TRBJ1-5; D gene uncertain. This CDR3 contains 12 residues. The V and J ends lost 3 bases and 7 bases respectively, with 7 bases between them. In germline, CDR1 is MDHEN, CDR2 SYDVKM. CDR3 in amino acids: CASSLLEQPQHF. CDR3 coding DNA: TGTGCCAGCAGTTTGCTGGAACAGCCCCAGCATTTT.

The chain joins TRBV10-2 to TRBJ1-3; D is ambiguous. Trimming removed 7 bases from V and 0 bases from J, with 16 bases in between. The CDR3 has 16 residues. Germline loops: CDR1 WSHSY, CDR2 SAAADI. CDR3 nucleotides: TGCGCCAGCACCCCGTCAGGTCCTTACTCTGGAAACACCATATATTTT. Amino acid sequence: CASTPSGPYSGNTIYF.

This clone has just a few counts. The chain couples TRBV27 to TRBJ2-6; no reliable D call. The length of the CDR3 is 15 residues. Trimming cost V 0 bases and J 1 base, with 4 bases left between them. Germline V CDR1 and CDR2: MNHEY, SMNVEV (reference sequence). The CDR3 DNA is TGTGCCAGCAGTTTATCCGAGTCTGGGGCCAACGTCCTGACTTTC. Protein: CASSLSESGANVLTF.